Included here is one TCR beta chain sequence, with context. Cells were sorted from thawed PBMC rested overnight and stained with GMM-loaded CD1B tetramer, viability dye and anti-CD3. The CD1B tetramers carried C32 glucose monomycolate purified from Rhodococcus equi. Tetramer-sorted PBMC had been CD14 monocyte-depleted before freezing. The data belong to a study of T cells in tuberculosis. Study details: The T cells targeted glucose monomycolate, a mycobacterial lipid, via CD1B.

Sequencing was performed with immunoSEQ multiplex PCR; in TCRdb, only in-frame clones are kept and a portion is missing. This sample has approximately 88,000 clones, with about nine tenths found just once. This CDR3 has 12 residues. CDR1 LNHDA and CDR2 SQIVND come from the germline V gene (reference sequence). Deletions cut 8 bases from V and 4 bases from J, with 9 bases between. This clonotype was obtained from an adult woman with latent tuberculosis. The rearrangement links TRBV19 to TRBJ1-5; D uncertain. Sequencing input: CD1b-GMM tetramer-negative cells sorted from PBMCs. The CDR3 region has the DNA TGTGCCAGTTCTCGACTTAATCAGCCCCAGCATTTT. Translating it yields CASSRLNQPQHF.